The 26 T cell receptor beta chains in this list originate from one sample, sequenced in a study of technical replicates of blood from a handful of donors. The protocol was immunoSEQ multiplex PCR, while the TCRdb copy is restricted to in-frame clones and leaves out a portion. The repertoire consists of about 82,000 clones, with just under 95% occurring once and the leading ten covering roughly 0.4%. Material: T cells isolated from PBMCs. These receptors were obtained from a human donor in good health.

The rearrangement links TRBV7-2 to TRBJ2-7; D gene uncertain. Trimming removed 2 bases from V and 2 bases from J, with 4 bases in between. The CDR3 loop spans 12 amino acids. Germline lookup yields CDR1 SGHTA and CDR2 FQGNSA. The CDR3 here is CASSLHAYEQYF. The CDR3 nucleotides read TGTGCCAGCAGCTTACATGCCTACGAGCAGTACTTC.

The chain links TRBV27 to TRBJ2-5, with TRBD2 identical over 7 bases. Per germline, CDR1 MNHEY and CDR2 SMNVEV (reference sequence). The CDR3 covers 16 residues. After removal of 1 base from V and 3 bases from J, the junction contained 8 bases not matched to a gene. The CDR3 DNA reads TGTGCCAGCAGTTTATGGGGGGAGGGAGATGAAGAGACCCAGTACTTC. It yields the protein CASSLWGEGDEETQYF.

The chain is built from TRBV6-5 and TRBJ1-5, with D unresolved. Germline CDR1 is MNHEY and CDR2 is SVGAGI. The V gene lost 2 bases and the J gene lost 5 bases, with 7 bases spanning the gap. There are 13 residues in the CDR3. CDR3 loop: CASSYQEYQPQHF. The CDR3 nucleotides read TGTGCCAGCAGTTACCAGGAATATCAGCCCCAGCATTTT.

The genes are TRBV4-1 and TRBJ2-1; D is ambiguous. Germline V lookup: CDR1 MGHRA, CDR2 YSYEKL. Trimming left V 0 bases short and J 6 bases short, with 15 bases between. This CDR3 comprises 16 residues. The CDR3 region is CASSQESIPRLNEQFF. As DNA, the CDR3 is TGCGCCAGCAGCCAAGAGAGCATTCCCCGACTCAATGAGCAGTTCTTC.

The chain's CDR3 is CASSETGARNTEAFF. CDR3 in DNA: TGTGCCAGCAGCGAGACAGGGGCGAGGAACACTGAAGCTTTCTTT. The genes are TRBV7-2 and TRBJ1-1; 8 positions match TRBD1. CDR1 SGHTA and CDR2 FQGNSA come from the germline V gene. Unmatched junction bases numbered 6, after V lost 5 bases and J lost 1 base. The CDR3 contains 15 residues. Filled out from reference TRBV7-2 and TRBJ1-1, the complete variable domain reads GAGVSQSPSNKVTEKGKDVELRCDPISGHTALYWYRQSLGQGLEFLIYFQGNSAPDKSGLPSDRFSAERTGGSVSTLTIQRTQQEDSAVYLCASSETGARNTEAFFGQGTRLTVV.

The chain joins TRBV4-2 to TRBJ2-5, with 8 bases aligning to TRBD2. V shed 0 bases, J shed 4 bases, and the junction held 13 bases outside the gene matches. The germline gives CDR1 LGHNA, CDR2 YNFKEQ. This CDR3 region has 18 residues. CDR3 loop: CASSQDLYAGGLGETQYF. CDR3 DNA sequence: TGTGCCAGCAGCCAAGATCTCTATGCGGGGGGCTTAGGAGAGACCCAGTACTTC.

This sequence joins TRBV29-1 and TRBJ2-3; a possible D gene is TRBD1 (5 bases). Trimming took off 4 bases at V and 4 bases at J, with 9 bases between the two ends. Per germline, CDR1 SQVTM and CDR2 ANQGSEA. This CDR3 is built from 12 residues. CDR3 sequence (DNA): TGCAGCGTTGCGTGGGGCCCAGATACGCAGTATTTT. Translated: CSVAWGPDTQYF.

J is TRBJ2-7 and V is TRBV4-1; the match to TRBD2 covers 11 bases. The CDR3 extends over 15 amino acids. Germline assignment: CDR1 MGHRA and CDR2 YSYEKL. The V segment lost 1 base and the J segment 7 bases; nucleotides outside the gene matches: 6. CDR3 DNA: TGCGCCAGCAGCCAAGCGACTAGCGGGATGAGGGAGCAGTACTTC. Translated, it gives CASSQATSGMREQYF.

CDR3 nucleotides: TGCGCCAGCAGCTTGATAGGGGGCTCCTACGAGCAGTACTTC. It codes for CASSLIGGSYEQYF. The chain carries TRBV5-1 and TRBJ2-7; D possibly corresponds to TRBD1 (6 bases). The CDR3 is 14 amino acids. Trimming removed 1 base at V and 0 bases at J, with 8 bases between. From germline, CDR1 is SGHRS and CDR2 YFSETQ.

The genes are TRBV30 and TRBJ2-7; 7 bases are a match to TRBD2. In germline, CDR1 is GTSNPN, CDR2 SVGIG (reference sequence). The CDR3 consists of 13 residues. With 3 bases clipped from V and 5 bases from J, the junction kept 7 bases outside the gene matches. The CDR3 here is CAWRWREFDEQYF. The CDR3 DNA reads as TGTGCCTGGAGGTGGCGGGAGTTCGACGAGCAGTACTTC.

On this clone: The junction departs from germline at one end; a sequencing error may be responsible. V and J are TRBV7-7 and TRBJ2-1, with unresolved D. Looked up from germline, CDR1 is SSHAT and CDR2 is FNYEAQ (reference sequence). The CDR3 length is 14 residues. This CDR3 reads CASSKTPTDNEQFF. The CDR3, as DNA: TGTGCTAGCAGCAAGACTCCTACCGACAATGAGCAGTTCTTC.

The V gene is TRBV5-1, the J gene TRBJ1-5, with D possibly TRBD1 on 6 matching bases. Trimming took off 3 bases at V and 2 bases at J, with 9 bases between the two ends. The germline V gene has CDR1 SGHRS and CDR2 YFSETQ. This CDR3 has 14 amino acids. CDR3 coding DNA: TGCGCCAGCAGCTCAGAGGGGGGCAATCAGCCCCAGCATTTT. This translates into CASSSEGGNQPQHF. Using reference TRBV5-1 and TRBJ1-5 for the parts outside the CDR3, the full variable domain is KAGVTQTPRYLIKTRGQQVTLSCSPISGHRSVSWYQQTPGQGLQFLFEYFSETQRNKGNFPGRFSGRQFSNSRSEMNVSTLELGDSALYLCASSSEGGNQPQHFGDGTRLSIL.

V usage is TRBV5-4 and J usage is TRBJ1-3; TRBD1 matches at 7 bases. Germline V lookup: CDR1 SGHNT, CDR2 YYREEE (reference sequence). Trimming cost V 0 bases and J 2 bases; bases outside gene matches: 2. The CDR3 loop spans 15 amino acids. CDR3 DNA sequence: TGTGCCAGCAGCTTGGCTAGGGGGCCTGGAAACACCATATATTTT. It translates to CASSLARGPGNTIYF. Drawing the rest from reference TRBV5-4 and TRBJ1-3, the complete variable domain is ETGVTQSPTHLIKTRGQQVTLRCSSQSGHNTVSWYQQALGQGPQFIFQYYREEENGRGNFPPRFSGLQFPNYSSELNVNALELDDSALYLCASSLARGPGNTIYFGEGSWLTVV.

V and J are TRBV5-1 and TRBJ2-1, with TRBD2 identical over 10 bases. Trimming at V came to 4 bases and at J to 6 bases, leaving 7 bases not matched to a gene. Per germline, CDR1 SGHRS and CDR2 YFSETQ. The CDR3 runs to 15 residues. CDR3 in amino acids: CASSESSGRSNEQFF. The DNA for the CDR3 is TGCGCCAGCAGCGAATCTAGCGGGAGAAGCAATGAGCAGTTCTTC. The full variable domain, rest sourced from reference TRBV5-1 and TRBJ2-1, is KAGVTQTPRYLIKTRGQQVTLSCSPISGHRSVSWYQQTPGQGLQFLFEYFSETQRNKGNFPGRFSGRQFSNSRSEMNVSTLELGDSALYLCASSESSGRSNEQFFGPGTRLTVL.

This clone turned up a few times. The chain uses TRBV2 and TRBJ2-1, with D tentatively TRBD1 (6 bases). There are 15 residues in the CDR3. Germline values: CDR1 SNHLY, CDR2 FYNNEI. Trimming removed 3 bases at V and 5 bases at J, with 14 bases between. CDR3 in DNA: TGTGCCAGCAGTGATTACCAGGGGATTCACAATGAGCAGTTCTTC. Protein sequence: CASSDYQGIHNEQFF.

This clone is a singleton in its sample. The V gene is TRBV2, the J gene TRBJ2-7, with D perhaps TRBD2 (5 bases). CDR3 length: 13 residues. The germline gives CDR1 SNHLY, CDR2 FYNNEI. V was clipped by 3 bases and J by 5 bases, with 11 bases between them. The DNA for the CDR3 is TGTGCCAGCAGTGACTGGGAGCCTGACGAGCAGTACTTC. Protein product: CASSDWEPDEQYF.

This chain connects TRBV2 to TRBJ1-5; 9 bases match TRBD1. In germline, CDR1 is SNHLY, CDR2 FYNNEI. The V gene end was trimmed by 4 bases and the J gene end by 4 bases; junction bases not matched to a gene: 8. This CDR3 region has 16 residues. DNA of the CDR3: TGTGCCAGCAGTGGACCCGGGACAGGGAGGAATCAGCCCCAGCATTTT. Translating gives CASSGPGTGRNQPQHF.

The chain uses TRBV4-1 and TRBJ2-7, with a weak D call TRBD1 (6 bases). The CDR3 loop spans 14 amino acids. V shed 0 bases and J shed 2 bases, with 8 bases lying between them. Per the germline V gene, CDR1 is MGHRA and CDR2 is YSYEKL. The CDR3 DNA sequence: TGCGCCAGCAGCCAAGACAGGGGACCCTACGAGCAGTACTTC. Residues: CASSQDRGPYEQYF.

V and J are TRBV27 and TRBJ2-2; D unresolved. CDR1 and CDR2 (germline): MNHEY, SMNVEV (reference sequence). The V and J ends lost 4 bases and 0 bases respectively, with 12 bases between them. This CDR3 region has 16 residues. CDR3 bases: TGTGCCAGCAGTTCCGCCGACATAACGAACACCGGGGAGCTGTTTTTT. Translation: CASSSADITNTGELFF.

This clone appeared once. The chain joins TRBV9 to TRBJ2-5; 9 nucleotides align to TRBD1. Trimming removed 9 bases from V and 2 bases from J; junction bases left unmatched: 11. CDR1 SGDLS and CDR2 YYNGEE come from the germline V gene. The CDR3 has 15 amino acids. In DNA, the CDR3 is TGTGCCAACAAAAGGACAGGGGATAGGCAAGAGACCCAGTACTTC. Translating gives CANKRTGDRQETQYF.

The chain is built from TRBV5-4 and TRBJ1-5; perhaps TRBD1 as D (5 bases). The CDR3 runs to 14 residues. Trimming shortened V by 2 bases and J by 6 bases, and 12 bases separated the two germline ends. The V gene's germline CDR1 is SGHNT and CDR2 YYREEE (reference sequence). In DNA, the CDR3 is TGTGCCAGCAGCTTTCAGGGCTCAGGTCAGCCCCAGCATTTT. Protein: CASSFQGSGQPQHF. Filled out from reference TRBV5-4 and TRBJ1-5, the complete variable domain reads ETGVTQSPTHLIKTRGQQVTLRCSSQSGHNTVSWYQQALGQGPQFIFQYYREEENGRGNFPPRFSGLQFPNYSSELNVNALELDDSALYLCASSFQGSGQPQHFGDGTRLSIL.

J is TRBJ2-7 and V is TRBV7-9; 10 bases align to TRBD1. This CDR3 region has 12 residues. After removal of 11 bases from V and 6 bases from J, the junction contained 7 bases not matched to a gene. Germline CDR1 is SEHNR and CDR2 is FQNEAQ (reference sequence). The CDR3 DNA reads as TGTGCCGGCGGGACAGGGGATGTCGAGCAGTACTTC. Translating gives CAGGTGDVEQYF.

The V gene is TRBV4-2, the J gene TRBJ1-1, with 8 nucleotides matching TRBD1. CDR1 is LGHNA and CDR2 is YNFKEQ in the germline V gene. The CDR3 is 14 amino acids. The ends lost 4 bases at V and 1 base at J; junction bases unmatched: 2. CDR3: CASSLGQGNTEAFF. The CDR3 coding sequence is TGTGCCAGCAGCCTAGGACAGGGGAACACTGAAGCTTTCTTT.

The J gene is TRBJ2-7, the V gene TRBV6-5, with a tentative D call TRBD2 (5 bases). The CDR3 has 14 amino acids. Germline CDR1 reads MNHEY; CDR2 reads SVGAGI. V lost 6 bases to trimming and J lost 1 base, with 13 bases between them. The CDR3 DNA reads as TGTGCCAGCAGGCAGACGGACTTATCCTACGAGCAGTACTTC. Residues: CASRQTDLSYEQYF.

J is TRBJ2-7 and V is TRBV4-3, with 9 bases lining up with TRBD2. The CDR3 runs to 18 residues. CDR1 is LGHNA, CDR2 YSLEER, per germline. Unmatched junction bases numbered 12, after V lost 0 bases and J lost 3 bases. For the CDR3, the DNA is TGCGCCAGCAGCCAAGATTTAAGCGGGGCGGGAGGGGGCTACGAGCAGTACTTC. Residues: CASSQDLSGAGGGYEQYF.

This chain connects TRBV5-6 to TRBJ2-7; D is unresolved. Germline loops: CDR1 SGHDT, CDR2 YYEEEE. The CDR3 length is 14 residues. Trimming cost V 1 base and J 0 bases, with 8 bases left between them. CDR3 nucleotide sequence: TGTGCCAGCAGCTTGTGGCAGAACTCCTACGAGCAGTACTTC. Protein sequence: CASSLWQNSYEQYF.